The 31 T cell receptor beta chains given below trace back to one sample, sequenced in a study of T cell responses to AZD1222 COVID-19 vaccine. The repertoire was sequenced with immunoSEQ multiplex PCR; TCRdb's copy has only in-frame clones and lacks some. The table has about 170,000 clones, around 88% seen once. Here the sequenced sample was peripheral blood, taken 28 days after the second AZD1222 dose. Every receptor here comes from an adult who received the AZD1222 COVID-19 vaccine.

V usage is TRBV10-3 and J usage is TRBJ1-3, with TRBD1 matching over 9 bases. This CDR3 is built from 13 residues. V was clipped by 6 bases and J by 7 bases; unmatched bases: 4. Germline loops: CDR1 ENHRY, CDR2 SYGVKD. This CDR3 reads CAIRGTGLNTIYF. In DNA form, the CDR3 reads TGTGCCATCAGGGGGACAGGGCTGAACACCATATATTTT.

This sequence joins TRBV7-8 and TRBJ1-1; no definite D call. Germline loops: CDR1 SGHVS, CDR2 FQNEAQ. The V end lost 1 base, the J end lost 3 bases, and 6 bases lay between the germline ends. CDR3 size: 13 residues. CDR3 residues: CASSLGWDTEAFF. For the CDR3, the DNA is TGTGCCAGCAGCTTAGGGTGGGACACTGAAGCTTTCTTT.

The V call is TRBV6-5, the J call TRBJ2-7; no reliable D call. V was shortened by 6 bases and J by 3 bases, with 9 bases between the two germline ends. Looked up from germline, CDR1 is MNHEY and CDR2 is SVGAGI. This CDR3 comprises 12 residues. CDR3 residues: CASSRLGYEQYF. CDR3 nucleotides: TGTGCCAGCAGCAGATTGGGCTACGAGCAGTACTTC.

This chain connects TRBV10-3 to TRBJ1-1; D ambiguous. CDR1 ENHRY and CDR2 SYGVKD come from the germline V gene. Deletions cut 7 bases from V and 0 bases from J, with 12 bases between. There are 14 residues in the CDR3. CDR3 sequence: CAITKEGMNTEAFF. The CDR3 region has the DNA TGTGCCATCACCAAGGAGGGAATGAACACTGAAGCTTTCTTT.

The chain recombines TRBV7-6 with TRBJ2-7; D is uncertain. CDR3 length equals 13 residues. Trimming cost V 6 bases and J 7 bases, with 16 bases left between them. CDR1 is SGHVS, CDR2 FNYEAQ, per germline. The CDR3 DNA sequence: TGTGCCAGCAGTTCCCCTGGCGAGAGTGAGCAGTACTTC. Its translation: CASSSPGESEQYF.

The CDR3 here is CASSPDRVVNTEAFF. The CDR3 DNA reads TGCGCCAGCAGCCCCGACAGGGTTGTGAACACTGAAGCTTTCTTT. This chain connects TRBV5-1 to TRBJ1-1; the match to TRBD1 covers 7 bases. CDR1 is SGHRS and CDR2 is YFSETQ in the germline V gene. Germline trimming cut 4 bases from V and 0 bases from J; bases unmatched to any gene: 6. The CDR3 is 15 residues long.

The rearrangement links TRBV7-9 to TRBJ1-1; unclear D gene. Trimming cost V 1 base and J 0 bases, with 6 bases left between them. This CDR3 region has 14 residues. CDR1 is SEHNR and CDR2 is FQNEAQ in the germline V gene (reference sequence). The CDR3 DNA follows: TGTGCCAGCAGCTTAGGGGCGGTGAACACTGAAGCTTTCTTT. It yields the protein CASSLGAVNTEAFF.

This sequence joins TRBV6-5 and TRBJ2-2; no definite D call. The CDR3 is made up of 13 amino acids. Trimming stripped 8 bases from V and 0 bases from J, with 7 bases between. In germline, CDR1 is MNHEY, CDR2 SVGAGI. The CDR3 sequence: CASLNPNTGELFF. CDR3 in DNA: TGTGCCAGCCTTAATCCGAACACCGGGGAGCTGTTTTTT.

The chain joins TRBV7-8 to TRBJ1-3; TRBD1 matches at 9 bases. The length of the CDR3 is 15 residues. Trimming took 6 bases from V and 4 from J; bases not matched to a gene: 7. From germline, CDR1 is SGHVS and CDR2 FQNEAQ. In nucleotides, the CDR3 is TGTGCCAGCAGGCATCACAGGGGGCTCGGAAACACCATATATTTT. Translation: CASRHHRGLGNTIYF.

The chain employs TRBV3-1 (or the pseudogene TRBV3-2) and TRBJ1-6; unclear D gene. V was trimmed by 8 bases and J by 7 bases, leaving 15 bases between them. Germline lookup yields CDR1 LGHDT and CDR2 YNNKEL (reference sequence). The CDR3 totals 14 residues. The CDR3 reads CASGNLQANSPLHF. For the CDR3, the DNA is TGTGCCAGCGGCAACCTCCAGGCGAATTCACCCCTCCACTTT.

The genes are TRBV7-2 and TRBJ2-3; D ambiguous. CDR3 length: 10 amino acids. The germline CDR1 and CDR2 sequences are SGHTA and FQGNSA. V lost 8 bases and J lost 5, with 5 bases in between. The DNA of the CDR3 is TGTGCCAGCGATGGAGATACGCAGTATTTT. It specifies CASDGDTQYF.

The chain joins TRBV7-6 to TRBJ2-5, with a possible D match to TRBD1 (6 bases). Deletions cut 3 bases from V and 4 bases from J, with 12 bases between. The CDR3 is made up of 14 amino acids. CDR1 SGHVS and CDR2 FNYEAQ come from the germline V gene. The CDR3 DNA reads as TGTGCCAGCAGCTTCCAGGGGTCGCGAGAGACCCAGTACTTC. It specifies CASSFQGSRETQYF.

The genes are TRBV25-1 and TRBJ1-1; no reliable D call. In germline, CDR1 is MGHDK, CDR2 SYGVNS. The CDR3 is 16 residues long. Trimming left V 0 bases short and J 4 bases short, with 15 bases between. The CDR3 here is CASSEYLDQSGTEAFF. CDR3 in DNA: TGTGCCAGCAGTGAATATTTAGACCAATCGGGCACTGAAGCTTTCTTT.

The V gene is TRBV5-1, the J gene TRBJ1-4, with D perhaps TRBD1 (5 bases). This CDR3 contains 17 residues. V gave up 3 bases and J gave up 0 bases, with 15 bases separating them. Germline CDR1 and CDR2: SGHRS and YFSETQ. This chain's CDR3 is CASSYQGGIATNEKLFF. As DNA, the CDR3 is TGCGCCAGCAGCTATCAGGGAGGAATTGCAACTAATGAAAAACTGTTTTTT.

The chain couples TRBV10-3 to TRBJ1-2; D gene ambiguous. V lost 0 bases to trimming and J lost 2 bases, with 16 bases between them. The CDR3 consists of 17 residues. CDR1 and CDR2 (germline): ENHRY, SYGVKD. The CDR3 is CAISESRSGGGNYGYTF. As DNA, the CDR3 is TGTGCCATCAGTGAGTCCCGATCGGGTGGAGGAAACTATGGCTACACCTTC.

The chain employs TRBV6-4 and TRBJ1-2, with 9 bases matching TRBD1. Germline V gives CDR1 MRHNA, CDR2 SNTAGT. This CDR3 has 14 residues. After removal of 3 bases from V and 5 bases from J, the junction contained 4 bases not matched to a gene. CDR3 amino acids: CASSEEGQGYGYTF. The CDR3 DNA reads TGTGCCAGCAGTGAAGAGGGACAGGGTTATGGCTACACCTTC.

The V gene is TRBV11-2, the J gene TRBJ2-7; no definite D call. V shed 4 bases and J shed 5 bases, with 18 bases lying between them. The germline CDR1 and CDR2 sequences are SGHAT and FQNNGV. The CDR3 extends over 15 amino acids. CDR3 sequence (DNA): TGTGCCAGCAGCTCCTCTGGACCGCAGGTGCACGAGCAGTACTTC. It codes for CASSSSGPQVHEQYF. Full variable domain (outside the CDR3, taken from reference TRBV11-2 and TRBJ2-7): EAGVAQSPRYKIIEKRQSVAFWCNPISGHATLYWYQQILGQGPKLLIQFQNNGVVDDSQLPKDRFSAERLKGVDSTLKIQPAKLEDSAVYLCASSSSGPQVHEQYFGPGTRLTVT.

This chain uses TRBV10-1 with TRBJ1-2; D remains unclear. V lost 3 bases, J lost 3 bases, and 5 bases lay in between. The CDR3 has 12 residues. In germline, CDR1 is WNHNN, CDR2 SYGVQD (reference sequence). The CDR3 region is CASSDTYYGYTF. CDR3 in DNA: TGCGCCAGCAGTGACACCTACTATGGCTACACCTTC.

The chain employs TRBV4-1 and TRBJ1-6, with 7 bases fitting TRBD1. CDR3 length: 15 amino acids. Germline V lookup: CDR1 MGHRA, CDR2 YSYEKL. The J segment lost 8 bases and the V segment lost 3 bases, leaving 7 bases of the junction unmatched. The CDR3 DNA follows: TGCGCCAGCAGCCAGTGGACAGGCGGGGATTCACCCCTCCACTTT. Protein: CASSQWTGGDSPLHF.

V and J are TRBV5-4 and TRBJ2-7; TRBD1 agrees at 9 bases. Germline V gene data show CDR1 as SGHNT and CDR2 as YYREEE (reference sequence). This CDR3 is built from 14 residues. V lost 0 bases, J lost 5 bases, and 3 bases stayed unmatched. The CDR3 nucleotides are TGTGCCAGCAGCTTGGGACAGGGGGAGAACGAGCAGTACTTC. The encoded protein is CASSLGQGENEQYF.

Here the CDR3 DNA reads TGTGCCAGCAGTTATGGGGGACTGAACACTGAAGCTTTCTTT. Encoded protein: CASSYGGLNTEAFF. The rearrangement joins TRBV6-5 to TRBJ1-1, with TRBD1 as a possible D gene (5 bases). CDR3 length equals 14 residues. V lost 3 bases and J lost 0, with 8 bases in between. The germline V gene has CDR1 MNHEY and CDR2 SVGAGI.

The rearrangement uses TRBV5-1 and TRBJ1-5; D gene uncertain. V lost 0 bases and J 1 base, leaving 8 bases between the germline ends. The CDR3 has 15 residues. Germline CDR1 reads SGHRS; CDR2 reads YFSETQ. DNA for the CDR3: TGCGCCAGCAGCTTGGGAGGGCCGAGCAATCAGCCCCAGCATTTT. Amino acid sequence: CASSLGGPSNQPQHF.

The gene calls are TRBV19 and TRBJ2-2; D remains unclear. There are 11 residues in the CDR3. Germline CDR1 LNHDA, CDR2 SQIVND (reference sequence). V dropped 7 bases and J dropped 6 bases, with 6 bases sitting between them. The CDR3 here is CASTSPGELFF. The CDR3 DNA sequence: TGTGCCAGTACCTCTCCCGGGGAGCTGTTTTTT.

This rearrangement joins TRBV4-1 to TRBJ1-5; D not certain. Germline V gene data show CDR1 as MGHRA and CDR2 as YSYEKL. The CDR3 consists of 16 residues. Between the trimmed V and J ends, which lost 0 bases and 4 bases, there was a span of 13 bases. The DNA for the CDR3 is TGCGCCAGCAGCCAAGACGGCACAGCGACTAATCAGCCCCAGCATTTT. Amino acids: CASSQDGTATNQPQHF.

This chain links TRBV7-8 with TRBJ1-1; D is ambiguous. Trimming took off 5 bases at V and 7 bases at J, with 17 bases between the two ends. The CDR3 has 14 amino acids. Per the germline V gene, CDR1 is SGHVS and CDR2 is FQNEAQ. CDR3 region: CASSPPGSGIEAFF. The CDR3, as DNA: TGTGCCAGCAGCCCCCCGGGGTCGGGGATTGAAGCTTTCTTT.

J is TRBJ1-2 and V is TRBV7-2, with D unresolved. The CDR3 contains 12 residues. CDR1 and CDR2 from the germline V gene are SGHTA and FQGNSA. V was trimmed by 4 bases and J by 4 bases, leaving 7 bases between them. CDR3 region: CASSSSVYGYTF. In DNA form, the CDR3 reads TGTGCCAGCAGCTCCAGTGTCTATGGCTACACCTTC.

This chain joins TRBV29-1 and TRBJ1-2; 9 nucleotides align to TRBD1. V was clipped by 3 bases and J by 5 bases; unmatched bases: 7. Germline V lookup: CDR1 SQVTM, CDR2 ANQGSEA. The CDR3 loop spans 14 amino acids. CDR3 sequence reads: CSVDTGTGSYGYTF. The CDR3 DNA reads TGCAGCGTTGATACAGGGACAGGGAGTTATGGCTACACCTTC.

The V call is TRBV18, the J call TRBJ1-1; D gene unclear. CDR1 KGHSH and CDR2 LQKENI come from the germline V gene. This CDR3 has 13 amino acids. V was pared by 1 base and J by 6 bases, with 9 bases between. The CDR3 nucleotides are TGTGCCAGCTCACCACAAACAAGGTCTGAAGCTTTCTTT. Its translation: CASSPQTRSEAFF.

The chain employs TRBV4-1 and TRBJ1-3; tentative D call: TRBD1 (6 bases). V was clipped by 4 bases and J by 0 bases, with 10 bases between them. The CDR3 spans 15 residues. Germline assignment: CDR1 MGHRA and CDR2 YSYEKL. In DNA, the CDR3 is TGCGCCAGCAGCCCTGTAGGGGGCTCTGGAAACACCATATATTTT. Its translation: CASSPVGGSGNTIYF.

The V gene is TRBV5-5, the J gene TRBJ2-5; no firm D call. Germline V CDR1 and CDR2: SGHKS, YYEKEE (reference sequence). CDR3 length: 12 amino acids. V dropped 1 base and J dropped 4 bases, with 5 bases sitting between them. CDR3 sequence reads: CASSLYRETQYF. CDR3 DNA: TGTGCCAGCAGCTTGTATAGAGAGACCCAGTACTTC.

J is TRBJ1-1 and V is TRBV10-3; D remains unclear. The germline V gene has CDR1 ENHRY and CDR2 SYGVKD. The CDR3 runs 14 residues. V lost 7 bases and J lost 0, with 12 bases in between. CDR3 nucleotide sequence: TGTGCCATCAAGGGAAATACAATGAACACTGAAGCTTTCTTT. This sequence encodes CAIKGNTMNTEAFF.